This T cell receptor (beta chain) emerged from a study of blood T cells in healthy people across ages. The CDR3 is 13 residues long. Trimming took 6 bases from V and 2 from J, leaving 12 bases between them. In germline, CDR1 is SGHDT, CDR2 YYEEEE. A few counts support this clonotype. For the second PCR, which ran for roughly 7 to 11 cycles, a sample-barcoded 5' primer and a J-beta primer mix were used. One entry per CDR3 protein, called by TCRdb with MiXCR from the 5' RACE reads. The sample consists of approximately 800,000 distinct CDR3 sequences, roughly 34% of them appearing once. Specimen: blood. This chain joins TRBV5-6 and TRBJ2-7; maybe TRBD2 (6 bases). The source of this sequence is a man aged 18 to 30 in good health. The CDR3 protein is CASTRGTTYEQYF. CDR3 DNA sequence: TGTGCCAGCACGCGGGGAACCACCTACGAGCAGTACTTC.